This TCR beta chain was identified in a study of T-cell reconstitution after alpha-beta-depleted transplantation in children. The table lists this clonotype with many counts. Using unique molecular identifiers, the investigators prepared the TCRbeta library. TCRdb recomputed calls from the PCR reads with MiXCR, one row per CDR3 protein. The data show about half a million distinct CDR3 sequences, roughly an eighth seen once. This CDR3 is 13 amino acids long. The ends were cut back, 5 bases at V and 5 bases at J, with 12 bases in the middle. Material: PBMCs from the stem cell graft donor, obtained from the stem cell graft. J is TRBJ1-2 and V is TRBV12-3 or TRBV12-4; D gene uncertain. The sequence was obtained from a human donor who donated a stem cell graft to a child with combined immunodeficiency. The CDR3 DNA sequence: TGTGCCAGCAGTCTTTCGGAGGATTATGGCTACACCTTC. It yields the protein CASSLSEDYGYTF.